These 31 T cell receptor beta chains originate from one sample sequenced in a study of molecular identifiers for immune sequencing clone quantification. From the PCR reads, TCRdb called clonotypes with MiXCR, one entry per CDR3 protein. Altogether about 640,000 distinct CDR3 sequences are present, approximately 20% being singletons, with the ten largest covering roughly 0.83%. Sequencing used naive CD8+ T cells from blood, with Jurkat cell RNA spiked in. The subset was: FACS-sorted CD8+CD4-CCR7+CD45RA+ naive T cells. These receptors were taken from a human donor in good health. Some libraries in this study had Jurkat cell RNA spiked in.

This clonotype was counted at least ten times. The chain employs TRBV6-2 or TRBV6-3 and TRBJ2-2, with a weak D call TRBD1 (6 bases). CDR1 is MNHEY and CDR2 is SVGEGT in the germline V gene. V was clipped by 7 bases and J by 6 bases, with 15 bases between them. The length of the CDR3 is 14 residues. CDR3 DNA: TGTGCCAGCACCCCACACGCAGGGGCCGGGGAGCTGTTTTTT. It codes for CASTPHAGAGELFF.

This clonotype was detected a few times. The chain has TRBV20-1 and TRBJ1-2; 7 bases fit TRBD1. The V gene end was trimmed by 0 bases and the J gene end by 0 bases; junction bases not matched to a gene: 4. The CDR3 loop spans 15 amino acids. Germline V gives CDR1 DFQATT, CDR2 SNEGSKA (reference sequence). The chain's CDR3 is CSAREDDRANYGYTF. The DNA for the CDR3 is TGCAGTGCTAGAGAAGATGACAGGGCTAACTATGGCTACACCTTC.

V gene TRBV11-2 combines with J gene TRBJ2-3; D uncertain. V lost 0 bases to trimming and J lost 6 bases, with 7 bases between them. The CDR3 spans 13 residues. Germline V gene sequence: CDR1 SGHAT, CDR2 FQNNGV. As DNA, the CDR3 is TGTGCCAGCAGCTTAGAGGGGTCGGATACGCAGTATTTT. Residues: CASSLEGSDTQYF. The variable domain in full, completed from reference TRBV11-2 and TRBJ2-3, reads EAGVAQSPRYKIIEKRQSVAFWCNPISGHATLYWYQQILGQGPKLLIQFQNNGVVDDSQLPKDRFSAERLKGVDSTLKIQPAKLEDSAVYLCASSLEGSDTQYFGPGTRLTVL.

There are many counts of this clonotype. The V and J genes are TRBV11-3 and TRBJ2-7, with TRBD1 matching 10 bases. The CDR3 runs 16 residues. Germline assignment: CDR1 SGHNT and CDR2 YENEEA. V dropped 3 bases and J dropped 6; count of bases not matched to a gene: 11. The CDR3 DNA reads TGTGCCAGCAGCTTTCGGACAGGGGGATTTGGTAGCGAGCAGTACTTC. It is translated as CASSFRTGGFGSEQYF.

This clonotype was observed at least ten times. J is TRBJ1-2 and V is TRBV3-1, with TRBD1 as a possible D gene (5 bases). Germline V gives CDR1 LGHDT, CDR2 YNNKEL (reference sequence). The CDR3 loop spans 14 amino acids. Trimming removed 1 base at V and 5 bases at J, with 11 bases between. CDR3 nucleotide sequence: TGTGCCAGCAGCCAAGGACCGGAGGGGTATGGCTACACCTTC. Amino acid sequence: CASSQGPEGYGYTF.

This clonotype was found once. A much larger clonotype is one base distant, so this may be a read error. V gene TRBV27 combines with J gene TRBJ2-3, with a possible D match to TRBD1 (5 bases). The CDR3 length is 11 residues. Germline-derived CDR1 and CDR2 are MNHEY and SMNVEV (reference sequence). CDR3 in DNA: TGTACCAGCAGTAACAGGGATACGCAGTATTTT. Encoded protein: CTSSNRDTQYF.

Notes on this clonotype: The junction departs from germline at one end; a sequencing error may be responsible. The rearrangement joins TRBV5-3 to TRBJ1-3; the D gene is possibly TRBD1 (5 bases). TRBV5-3 is recorded as an ORF, its role being uncertain. The length of the CDR3 is 16 residues. The CDR3, as DNA: TGTGCCAGCAGCTTGTCCGCAGGGAACTCTGGAAACACCAAATATTTT. This encodes CASSLSAGNSGNTKYF.

Comment on this clonotype: A read error may be the cause here, since a much bigger clone is one base away. CDR3 in amino acids: CASSPIRVYEQLF. DNA for the CDR3: TGTGCCAGCAGCCCAATTAGGGTCTATGAGCAGCTCTTC. The genes are TRBV7-9 and TRBJ2-1; the D is unclear. Germline V gene lookup returns CDR1 SEHNR and CDR2 FQNEAQ (reference sequence). The CDR3 consists of 13 residues.

This clonotype showed up just a few times. For the CDR3, the DNA is TGCGCCAGCACCACAGCGGGACCCTACGAGCAGTACTTC. This sequence encodes CASTTAGPYEQYF. The chain joins TRBV5-1 to TRBJ2-7; 7 bases line up with TRBD2. V shed 6 bases and J 2 bases; nucleotides not matched to a gene: 5. The CDR3 is made up of 13 amino acids. Germline V gene sequence: CDR1 SGHRS, CDR2 YFSETQ. Complete variable domain (other parts from reference TRBV5-1 and TRBJ2-7): KAGVTQTPRYLIKTRGQQVTLSCSPISGHRSVSWYQQTPGQGLQFLFEYFSETQRNKGNFPGRFSGRQFSNSRSEMNVSTLELGDSALYLCASTTAGPYEQYFGPGTRLTVT.

There are many counts of this clonotype. The V gene is TRBV2, the J gene TRBJ2-4; no reliable D call. Germline CDR1 and CDR2: SNHLY and FYNNEI. This CDR3 has 14 amino acids. Deletions cut 2 bases from V and 0 bases from J, with 5 bases between. The CDR3 DNA is TGTGCCAGCAGTGAAAGGATAGCCAAAAACATTCAGTACTTC. Its protein product is CASSERIAKNIQYF. Drawing the rest from reference TRBV2 and TRBJ2-4, the complete variable domain is EPEVTQTPSHQVTQMGQEVILRCVPISNHLYFYWYRQILGQKVEFLVSFYNNEISEKSEIFDDQFSVERPDGSNFTLKIRSTKLEDSAMYFCASSERIAKNIQYFGAGTRLSVL.

Worth noting for this clonotype: This clone may be a read error of a much larger clone one base away. V is TRBV27 and J is TRBJ1-5; D is unclear. Trimming pared 5 bases from V and 3 bases from J, leaving 11 bases between. The CDR3 length is 14 residues. Germline lookup yields CDR1 MNHEY and CDR2 SMNVEV (reference sequence). The CDR3: CASSAIISNQPQHF. The DNA for the CDR3 is TGTGCCAGCAGTGCGATTATTTCCAATCAGCCCCAGCATTTT.

Ten or more counts support this clonotype. The V and J genes are TRBV5-6 and TRBJ2-1; D is possibly TRBD1 (6 bases). This CDR3 is 14 amino acids long. Trimming stripped 4 bases from V and 3 bases from J, with 11 bases between. Germline V CDR1 and CDR2: SGHDT, YYEEEE. The CDR3 region is CASSPRDNYNEQFF. For the CDR3, the DNA is TGTGCCAGCAGCCCCCGGGACAACTACAATGAGCAGTTCTTC.

This clonotype was detected ten times or more. The chain is built from TRBV14 and TRBJ2-7, with a possible D match to TRBD2 (7 bases). The germline V gene encodes CDR1 SGHDN and CDR2 FVKESK. Trimming shortened V by 4 bases and J by 7 bases, and 14 bases separated the two germline ends. The CDR3 has 13 residues. CDR3 nucleotide sequence: TGTGCCAGCAGCCTGGGGGGGCACGGTGAGCAGTACTTC. The encoded protein is CASSLGGHGEQYF.

Regarding this clonotype: Given a much more abundant clone one base away, this may be a read error. This rearrangement joins TRBV27 to TRBJ2-7, with unresolved D. The V end lost 7 bases, the J end lost 1 base, and 11 bases lay between the germline ends. This CDR3 contains 13 residues. From germline, CDR1 is MNHEY and CDR2 SMNVEV (reference sequence). The CDR3 protein is CASKLVGSYEQYF. The CDR3 DNA reads as TGTGCCAGCAAGTTAGTGGGGTCCTACGAGCAGTACTTC.

The chain uses TRBV9 and TRBJ2-3; D is unclear. Germline CDR1 and CDR2: SGDLS and YYNGEE. This CDR3 spans 15 amino acids. The germline V and J ends were trimmed by 3 bases and 2 bases, with 13 bases remaining between them. The CDR3 region is CASSAPTELTDTQYF. CDR3 nucleotides: TGTGCCAGCAGCGCCCCAACGGAACTCACAGATACGCAGTATTTT.

Remarks on this clonotype: This clone may be a read error of a much larger clone one base away. The chain carries TRBV30 and TRBJ2-7; D uncertain. The germline V gene encodes CDR1 GTSNPN and CDR2 SVGIG (reference sequence). V lost 4 bases and J lost 2, with 15 bases in between. The CDR3 is made up of 14 amino acids. CDR3 region: CAWKGRTLAYEQYF. For the CDR3, the DNA is TGTGCCTGGAAAGGCAGGACCCTAGCCTACGAGCAGTACTTC.

Comment on this clonotype: A much larger clonotype is one base distant, so this may be a read error. This chain links TRBV28 with TRBJ2-1; D gene ambiguous. The CDR3 sequence is 11 residues long. Germline CDR1 reads MDHEN; CDR2 reads SYDVKM. CDR3 residues: CASTLGNEKFF. CDR3 sequence (DNA): TGTGCCAGCACCCTGGGCAATGAGAAGTTCTTC.

This clonotype was observed at least ten times. The V call is TRBV13, the J call TRBJ2-7; D gene uncertain. This CDR3 region has 14 residues. Germline CDR1 and CDR2: PRHDT and FYEKMQ (reference sequence). V was clipped by 5 bases and J by 5 bases, with 16 bases between them. Here the CDR3 reads CASSPDHRGHEQYF. In nucleotides, the CDR3 is TGTGCCAGCAGCCCCGACCATCGAGGCCACGAGCAGTACTTC.

This clonotype showed up many times. This chain uses TRBV12-3 or TRBV12-4 with TRBJ1-5; D unclear. Trimming removed 3 bases at V and 3 bases at J, with 9 bases between. The CDR3 runs to 14 residues. CDR3 DNA: TGTGCCAGCAGTTTCCCCGGACTCAATCAGCCCCAGCATTTT. Amino acid sequence: CASSFPGLNQPQHF.

This clonotype was recorded many times. The chain recombines TRBV7-9 with TRBJ2-1, with 11 nucleotides matching TRBD2. This CDR3 region has 19 residues. CDR1 and CDR2 (germline): SEHNR, FQNEAQ (reference sequence). The V and J ends lost 5 bases and 7 bases, in that order; junction bases with no gene match: 19. The CDR3 reads CASSPPRGGTSGPRNEQFF. The CDR3 DNA reads TGTGCCAGCAGCCCCCCGAGAGGCGGGACTAGCGGCCCGAGGAATGAGCAGTTCTTC.

In its sample, this clonotype was seen many times. The V call is TRBV20-1, the J call TRBJ2-7, with a possible D match to TRBD2 (5 bases). CDR1 and CDR2 from the germline V gene are DFQATT and SNEGSKA (reference sequence). The V and J ends lost 6 bases and 6 bases respectively, with 24 bases between them. This CDR3 comprises 15 residues. In DNA form, the CDR3 reads TGCAGTGCCCTCCTTGACGGGAAGAGTGTAGGCGAGCAGTACTTC. Translated: CSALLDGKSVGEQYF.

In this sample, this clonotype turned up many times. The chain carries TRBV20-1 and TRBJ2-3; 9 nucleotides align to TRBD2. Germline lookup yields CDR1 DFQATT and CDR2 SNEGSKA (reference sequence). This CDR3 spans 18 amino acids. The V gene end was trimmed by 4 bases and the J gene end by 5 bases; junction bases not matched to a gene: 19. The CDR3 DNA reads TGCAGTGCTACGGAAAAAACTGTAGCGGGAGAGCGGGAAGATACGCAGTATTTT. It translates to CSATEKTVAGEREDTQYF.

This clonotype was observed at least ten times. The gene calls are TRBV7-9 and TRBJ1-3, with D uncertain. Per the germline V gene, CDR1 is SEHNR and CDR2 is FQNEAQ (reference sequence). V gave up 9 bases and J gave up 0 bases, with 9 bases separating them. This CDR3 has 13 amino acids. The CDR3 bases are TGTGCCAGAGGAAGTCGCTCTGGAAACACCATATATTTT. It is translated as CARGSRSGNTIYF.

This clonotype was seen many times. This chain joins TRBV20-1 and TRBJ2-3; 7 bases match TRBD2. The CDR3 extends over 13 amino acids. V shed 4 bases and J 5 bases; nucleotides not matched to a gene: 6. CDR1 DFQATT and CDR2 SNEGSKA come from the germline V gene (reference sequence). CDR3 region: CSATRRELDTQYF. For the CDR3, the DNA is TGCAGTGCTACGCGGCGGGAGTTAGATACGCAGTATTTT.

The table lists this clonotype with a count of one. The conserved closing phenylalanine or tryptophan is absent in this CDR3, likely reflecting a read error. The chain is built from TRBV7-3 and TRBJ2-1, with TRBD1 identical over 9 bases. V was clipped by 2 bases and J by 8 bases; unmatched bases: 7. The CDR3 extends over 15 amino acids. Germline CDR1 is SGHTA and CDR2 is FQGTGA. CDR3 protein: CASSLGTGSGDEQFS. CDR3 nucleotides: TGTGCCAGCAGCTTAGGGACAGGGTCTGGAGATGAGCAGTTCTCC.

This clonotype was observed many times. This chain joins TRBV10-3 and TRBJ2-7, with 7 bases identical to TRBD1. V lost 4 bases and J lost 4; bases outside the gene matches: 7. Per germline, CDR1 ENHRY and CDR2 SYGVKD. This CDR3 region has 14 residues. CDR3 bases: TGTGCCATCAGTGCAAACGACAGGGTGTACGAGCAGTACTTC. It encodes CAISANDRVYEQYF.

The gene calls are TRBV20-1 and TRBJ2-1; 10 bases line up with TRBD2. The junction had 4 bases not matched to a gene; V was cut back by 1 base and J by 4 bases. This CDR3 spans 15 amino acids. Germline assignment: CDR1 DFQATT and CDR2 SNEGSKA (reference sequence). CDR3 in DNA: TGCAGTGCTAGAGGGAGGACTAGCGGATACAATGAGCAGTTCTTC. Encoded protein: CSARGRTSGYNEQFF.

This clonotype was counted at least ten times. This chain links TRBV5-8 with TRBJ1-5, with 7 bases lining up with TRBD1. Losses at the gene ends were 5 bases for V and 0 bases for J; bases not matched to a gene: 5. Germline V lookup: CDR1 SGHTS, CDR2 YDEGEE. The CDR3 runs 15 residues. The CDR3 coding sequence is TGTGCCAGCAGTCCCGGACAGGTTAGCAATCAGCCCCAGCATTTT. This gives the protein CASSPGQVSNQPQHF.

The V gene is TRBV19, the J gene TRBJ2-7; D not certain. The CDR3 has 17 residues. CDR1 and CDR2 from the germline V gene are LNHDA and SQIVND (reference sequence). V was clipped by 3 bases and J by 2 bases, with 20 bases between them. CDR3: CASSMSSAVHPPYEQYF. CDR3 nucleotide sequence: TGTGCCAGTAGTATGTCGTCGGCAGTCCACCCTCCCTACGAGCAGTACTTC. The whole variable domain, filled in from reference TRBV19 and TRBJ2-7, reads DGGITQSPKYLFRKEGQNVTLSCEQNLNHDAMYWYRQDPGQGLRLIYYSQIVNDFQKGDIAEGYSVSREKKESFPLTVTSAQKNPTAFYLCASSMSSAVHPPYEQYFGPGTRLTVT.

This chain joins TRBV14 and TRBJ2-7; no firm D call. From germline, CDR1 is SGHDN and CDR2 FVKESK. CDR3 size: 13 residues. Trimming pared 2 bases from V and 4 bases from J, leaving 9 bases between. The CDR3 DNA sequence: TGTGCCAGCAGCCAAAATGATACGTACGAGCAGTACTTC. It is translated as CASSQNDTYEQYF. The complete variable domain, with remaining parts taken from reference TRBV14 and TRBJ2-7, reads EAGVTQFPSHSVIEKGQTVTLRCDPISGHDNLYWYRRVMGKEIKFLLHFVKESKQDESGMPNNRFLAERTGGTYSTLKVQPAELEDSGVYFCASSQNDTYEQYFGPGTRLTVT.

This chain uses TRBV3-1 with TRBJ2-1, with 7 nucleotides matching TRBD2. Trimming at V came to 4 bases and at J to 8 bases, leaving 2 bases not matched to a gene. The V gene's germline CDR1 is LGHDT and CDR2 YNNKEL (reference sequence). This CDR3 region has 12 residues. CDR3 nucleotide sequence: TGTGCCAGCAGCCGACTAGCCGATGAGCAGTTCTTC. Its protein is CASSRLADEQFF.